This TCR beta chain was sequenced for a study of blood T cell repertoires in COVID-19. Some clones are missing from TCRdb's copy, which holds only in-frame ones; the method was immunoSEQ multiplex PCR. The table has hundreds of thousands of clones, almost 85% seen once. This receptor was taken from a woman older than 75 with acute or convalescent COVID-19. Sequencing was done on a sample of peripheral blood.

CDR3 nucleotides: TGTGCCAGCAGGATCGAGGGGGCGCAGGCTGAAGCTTTCTTT. Residues: CASRIEGAQAEAFF. This sequence joins TRBV2 and TRBJ1-1; 7 nucleotides line up with TRBD1. This CDR3 spans 14 amino acids. After removal of 6 bases from V and 6 bases from J, the junction contained 10 bases not matched to a gene. In germline, CDR1 is SNHLY, CDR2 FYNNEI.